The clone carrying this T cell receptor beta chain showed up just a few times. This sample stems from a study of blood T cell repertoires in COVID-19. Sequenced by immunoSEQ multiplex PCR; TCRdb stores in-frame clones only, minus some. The sample consists of roughly 220,000 clones, around 90% of them appearing once. CDR1 SGHVS and CDR2 FNYEAQ come from the germline V gene. V dropped 0 bases and J dropped 6 bases, with 14 bases sitting between them. This CDR3 comprises 15 residues. Participants' own reports of clinical history determined their cohort assignment. The receptor was derived from a man aged 30 to 45 who had been exposed to COVID-19. What was sequenced was PBMCs or T cells enriched from blood (not recorded which). The V gene is TRBV7-6, the J gene TRBJ1-2, with a tentative D call TRBD1 (5 bases). In DNA, the CDR3 is TGTGCCAGCAGCTTAGCCACGGGGGGTAGGAATGGCTACACCTTC. Its protein is CASSLATGGRNGYTF.